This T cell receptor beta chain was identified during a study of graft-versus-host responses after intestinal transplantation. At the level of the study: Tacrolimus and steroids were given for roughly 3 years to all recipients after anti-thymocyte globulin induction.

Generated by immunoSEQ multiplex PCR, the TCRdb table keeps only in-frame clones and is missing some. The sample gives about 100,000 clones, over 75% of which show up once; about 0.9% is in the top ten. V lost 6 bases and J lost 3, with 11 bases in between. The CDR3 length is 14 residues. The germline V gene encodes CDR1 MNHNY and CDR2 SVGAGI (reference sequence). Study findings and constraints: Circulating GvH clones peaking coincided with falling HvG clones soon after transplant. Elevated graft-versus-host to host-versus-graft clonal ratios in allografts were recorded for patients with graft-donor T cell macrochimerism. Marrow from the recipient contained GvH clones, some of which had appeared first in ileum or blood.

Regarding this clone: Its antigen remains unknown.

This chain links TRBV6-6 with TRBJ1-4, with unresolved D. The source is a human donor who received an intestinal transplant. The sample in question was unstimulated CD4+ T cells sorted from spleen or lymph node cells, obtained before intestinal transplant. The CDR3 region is CASSQDGANEKLFF. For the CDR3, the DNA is TGTGCCAGCAGCCAGGATGGGGCTAATGAAAAACTGTTTTTT.